The 21 T cell receptor beta chains below all came from one sample that was sequenced in a study of blood T cell repertoires in COVID-19. The method was immunoSEQ multiplex PCR; TCRdb's version includes in-frame clones alone and lacks a portion of them. The table includes 250,000 to 350,000 clones, roughly 91% detected once. The sample was peripheral blood. These receptors were collected from a man aged 30 to 45 with acute or convalescent COVID-19.

This clone was observed a handful of times. V is TRBV20-1 and J is TRBJ1-5; 8 bases are shared with TRBD1. Trimming cost V 3 bases and J 7 bases; bases outside gene matches: 8. This CDR3 spans 14 amino acids. CDR1 is DFQATT, CDR2 SNEGSKA, per germline (reference sequence). CDR3 bases: TGCAGTGCTAGTGGATTACAGGGGGAACAGCCCCAGCATTTT. This gives the protein CSASGLQGEQPQHF.

This chain joins TRBV30 and TRBJ2-1; perhaps TRBD1 as D (5 bases). This CDR3 is 15 amino acids long. CDR1 is GTSNPN, CDR2 SVGIG, per germline (reference sequence). Trimming pared 3 bases from V and 0 bases from J, leaving 12 bases between. CDR3 nucleotide sequence: TGTGCCTGGAGGGGCAGACAGAGCTCCTACAATGAGCAGTTCTTC. It yields the protein CAWRGRQSSYNEQFF.

The genes are TRBV5-5 and TRBJ1-4, with a possible D match to TRBD1 (6 bases). This CDR3 contains 15 residues. Between the trimmed V and J ends, which lost 4 bases and 7 bases, there was a span of 17 bases. In germline, CDR1 is SGHKS, CDR2 YYEKEE (reference sequence). The CDR3 region is CASSLQGSHAEKLFF. CDR3 nucleotide sequence: TGTGCCAGCAGCCTACAGGGTAGTCACGCTGAAAAACTGTTTTTT.

The rearrangement uses TRBV11-1 and TRBJ1-1; TRBD1 is a possible D gene (6 bases). Trimming stripped 5 bases from V and 0 bases from J, with 13 bases between. Germline V CDR1 and CDR2: SGHAT, FQDESV (reference sequence). This CDR3 region has 15 residues. The CDR3 nucleotides read TGTGCCAGCAGCCCGGAAACAGGGTTGAACACTGAAGCTTTCTTT. As protein: CASSPETGLNTEAFF.

The gene calls are TRBV4-1 and TRBJ1-5; no definite D call. The V gene's germline CDR1 is MGHRA and CDR2 YSYEKL. CDR3 length equals 15 residues. The V and J ends lost 0 bases and 4 bases respectively, with 10 bases between them. In DNA form, the CDR3 reads TGCGCCAGCAGCCAAGAAATGACGGGTAATCAGCCCCAGCATTTT. It codes for CASSQEMTGNQPQHF.

The chain's CDR3 is CASSHAKNGKETQYF. The CDR3 DNA follows: TGTGCCAGCAGTCACGCAAAAAACGGGAAAGAGACCCAGTACTTC. The rearrangement links TRBV2 to TRBJ2-5; perhaps TRBD2 as D (5 bases). Trimming removed 5 bases from V and 3 bases from J, with 16 bases in between. CDR1 SNHLY and CDR2 FYNNEI come from the germline V gene. This CDR3 spans 15 amino acids.

The V call is TRBV4-1, the J call TRBJ2-1; TRBD2 agrees at 7 bases. CDR1 and CDR2 from the germline V gene are MGHRA and YSYEKL. This CDR3 has 17 amino acids. The ends lost 0 bases at V and 4 bases at J; junction bases unmatched: 9. The CDR3 region is CASSQDGTAGSYNEQFF. In nucleotides, the CDR3 is TGCGCCAGCAGCCAAGATGGTACAGCGGGAAGTTACAATGAGCAGTTCTTC.

The gene calls are TRBV19 and TRBJ1-1; D unresolved. This CDR3 spans 13 amino acids. The V gene lost 3 bases and the J gene lost 4 bases, with 9 bases spanning the gap. Germline CDR1 is LNHDA and CDR2 is SQIVND (reference sequence). The DNA of the CDR3 is TGTGCCAGTAGTATCCAGTATGCCACTGAAGCTTTCTTT. Its protein is CASSIQYATEAFF.

This clone was seen once. The CDR3 sequence is CASSAVDRYDYNEQFF. CDR3 DNA sequence: TGTGCCAGCAGTGCCGTCGACAGGTACGACTACAATGAGCAGTTCTTC. The rearrangement links TRBV27 to TRBJ2-1; D possibly corresponds to TRBD1 (6 bases). The V gene lost 5 bases and the J gene lost 3 bases, with 17 bases spanning the gap. Germline lookup yields CDR1 MNHEY and CDR2 SMNVEV (reference sequence). The CDR3 consists of 16 residues.

V usage is TRBV1 and J usage is TRBJ2-5; the D segment call TRBD1 is taken from the table without a DNA check. TRBV1 counts as a pseudogene. CDR3 length equals 18 residues. CDR3 sequence: CTSSQDPYPITGGETQYF. The CDR3 DNA reads as TGCACCAGCAGCCAAGACCCGTACCCGATAACAGGGGGAGAGACCCAGTACTTC.

The gene calls are TRBV9 and TRBJ1-4; TRBD1 agrees at 8 bases. CDR3 length equals 14 residues. Germline-derived CDR1 and CDR2 are SGDLS and YYNGEE. V shed 4 bases, J shed 8 bases, and the junction held 7 bases outside the gene matches. The CDR3 DNA reads as TGTGCCAGCAGCTCCAGGGGGCGAGGGGAAAAACTGTTTTTT. Its protein product is CASSSRGRGEKLFF.

Concerning this clone: At one boundary the junction diverges from the germline segment, which might be a read error. The gene calls are TRBV6-5 and TRBJ1-5; no firm D call. From germline, CDR1 is MNHEY and CDR2 SVGAGI. This CDR3 spans 13 amino acids. The CDR3 sequence is CASSDSRNQPQHF. In DNA, the CDR3 is TGTGCCAGCAGTGACTCCCGTAATCAGCCCCAGCATTTT.

This chain joins TRBV5-1 and TRBJ1-2, with 8 nucleotides matching TRBD1. CDR1 SGHRS and CDR2 YFSETQ come from the germline V gene. After removal of 3 bases from V and 6 bases from J, the junction contained 7 bases not matched to a gene. This CDR3 contains 14 residues. This CDR3 reads CASSSTGQVDGYTF. For the CDR3, the DNA is TGCGCCAGCAGCTCTACGGGACAGGTTGATGGCTACACCTTC.

This clone was recorded only once. CDR3 nucleotide sequence: TGTGCCAGCAGAGAATCTCGGTACTACGAGCAGTACTTC. Protein sequence: CASRESRYYEQYF. V usage is TRBV16 and J usage is TRBJ2-7, with D uncertain. There are 13 residues in the CDR3. CDR1 is KGHSY, CDR2 FQNENV, per germline. Trimming left V 6 bases short and J 3 bases short, with 12 bases between.

This clone is a singleton in its sample. The chain couples TRBV21-1 to TRBJ1-5; TRBD1, the table's D call, lacks a check against the DNA. TRBV21-1 is labeled a pseudogene. This CDR3 comprises 17 residues. The CDR3 nucleotides are TGTGCCAGCAGCAAGGCACCGGGACAGGAGAAGAATCAGCCCCAGCATTTT. The encoded protein is CASSKAPGQEKNQPQHF.

The chain has TRBV28 and TRBJ1-1; perhaps TRBD1 as D (5 bases). With 6 bases removed from V and 1 base from J, the gap between germline ends came to 12 bases. The CDR3 loop spans 14 amino acids. Germline V gene data show CDR1 as MDHEN and CDR2 as SYDVKM. The CDR3 DNA is TGTGCCAGCAGCAACGACGGGGGGAACACTGAAGCTTTCTTT. Protein sequence: CASSNDGGNTEAFF.

V is TRBV2 and J is TRBJ2-5; TRBD1 is a possible D gene (5 bases). The V end lost 8 bases, the J end lost 5 bases, and 18 bases lay between the germline ends. CDR1 and CDR2 from the germline V gene are SNHLY and FYNNEI. The CDR3 totals 14 residues. CDR3 region: CASRTGSRSETQYF. The CDR3 bases are TGTGCCAGCCGAACAGGCAGTCGGTCGGAGACCCAGTACTTC.

This chain joins TRBV27 and TRBJ1-1; D gene unclear. CDR1 and CDR2 (germline): MNHEY, SMNVEV (reference sequence). V was pared by 0 bases and J by 1 base, with 9 bases between. This CDR3 comprises 15 residues. CDR3 sequence: CASSLSGGGNTEAFF. The CDR3 coding sequence is TGTGCCAGCAGTTTATCAGGAGGAGGGAACACTGAAGCTTTCTTT.

The genes are TRBV30 and TRBJ1-1, with TRBD1 matching over 9 bases. The CDR3 runs to 15 residues. Germline CDR1 is GTSNPN and CDR2 is SVGIG (reference sequence). V lost 0 bases to trimming and J lost 7 bases; unmatched junction nucleotides: 9. The CDR3 reads CAWSVLHGTGHEAFF. The CDR3 region has the DNA TGTGCCTGGAGTGTACTTCATGGGACAGGGCATGAAGCTTTCTTT.

The V and J genes are TRBV7-9 and TRBJ2-1; TRBD2 agrees at 11 bases. The V segment lost 5 bases and the J segment 9 bases; nucleotides outside the gene matches: 12. Looked up from germline, CDR1 is SEHNR and CDR2 is FQNEAQ (reference sequence). The CDR3 is 16 amino acids. This chain's CDR3 is CASSKTTSGAQFEQFF. CDR3 sequence (DNA): TGTGCCAGCAGCAAAACGACTAGCGGGGCCCAGTTTGAGCAGTTCTTC. Complete variable domain (other parts from reference TRBV7-9 and TRBJ2-1): DTGVSQNPRHKITKRGQNVTFRCDPISEHNRLYWYRQTLGQGPEFLTYFQNEAQLEKSRLLSDRFSAERPKGSFSTLEIQRTEQGDSAMYLCASSKTTSGAQFEQFFGPGTRLTVL.

This chain uses TRBV5-3 with TRBJ1-5; D possibly corresponds to TRBD1 (6 bases). TRBV5-3 is classed as an ORF, of uncertain function. The CDR3 totals 12 residues. Trimming removed 8 bases at V and 6 bases at J, with 12 bases between. CDR3 coding DNA: TGTGCCAGTACAGGGACGGGTCAGCCCCAGCATTTT. Translation: CASTGTGQPQHF.